A selection of T cell receptor beta chains follows, all from one sample in a study of CXCR3-negative and CXCR3-positive naive CD8 T cells. TCRdb reprocessed the 5' RACE reads, keeping one entry per CDR3 protein, no DNA. This sample lists tens of thousands of distinct CDR3 sequences; its ten largest clones have 0.5% to 0.6%. Specimen: naive CXCR3+ CD8+ T cells from blood. All receptors come from a human donor in good health. Some clones in this sample may be carry-over from other donors' samples. The CDR3 runs from the conserved cysteine through the conserved F or W. The order of the fields is CDR3 protein, V gene, J gene.

CDR3: CASSLALGQTPLYEQYF
V: TRBV11-2
J: TRBJ2-7

CDR3: CASTLLDGTGNGYTF
V: TRBV6-1
J: TRBJ1-2

CDR3: CASSQDGWNEQYF
V: TRBV3-1
J: TRBJ2-7

CDR3: CASSVDWTDEQFF
V: TRBV9
J: TRBJ2-1

CDR3: CSVEHGTSTEQYF
V: TRBV29-1
J: TRBJ2-7

CDR3: CAHRLAGYNEQFF
V: TRBV28
J: TRBJ2-1

CDR3: CASSQVKRSRDEQFF
V: TRBV4-3
J: TRBJ2-1

CDR3: CASSSPYSYEQYF
V: TRBV7-9
J: TRBJ2-7

CDR3: CASSYSTGSDTQYF
V: TRBV6-5
J: TRBJ2-3

CDR3: CASSSDAGENTEAFF
V: TRBV7-9
J: TRBJ1-1

CDR3: CASSPGLIQETQYF
V: TRBV6-5
J: TRBJ2-5

CDR3: CASSGRDNSGNTIYF
V: TRBV7-2
J: TRBJ1-3